This T cell receptor (beta chain) derives from a study of CD8 T cells in ankylosing spondylitis. TCRdb re-analysed the 5' RACE reads in MiXCR, keeping a single row per CDR3 protein. The repertoire holds more than 200,000 distinct CDR3 sequences, with 24% as singletons. V was cut by 5 bases and J by 0 bases, with 5 bases left in between. This CDR3 comprises 14 residues. The source material was blood, either unsorted or a sorted T cell fraction (not recorded which). The chain links TRBV12-3 or TRBV12-4 to TRBJ2-6; D not certain. This TCR came from a male donor with ankylosing spondylitis or in good health (not recorded which). The CDR3 sequence is CASSPGSGANVLTF. The DNA of the CDR3 is TGTGCCAGCAGTCCAGGCTCTGGGGCCAACGTCCTGACTTTC.